This entry concerns a single T cell receptor (beta chain). What it binds is not known. Other nucleotide sequences from this sample produce the same CDR3. This sample was taken from a study of shared clonotypes between healthy human individuals. Study-wide points: The diversity represented, both genetic and in exposure history, was limited by few donors. Among donors, clonotype sharing was expected to be affected by sequencing depth.

CD4+ cells were split into CD45RA+ naive and CD45RA-negative memory subsets. J lost 5 bases, V lost 5 bases, and 5 bases had no gene match. Germline CDR1 and CDR2: SGHAT and FQNNGV. The CDR3 is 13 amino acids. For every subset, genomic DNA was evenly distributed across several immunoSEQ plates. Sequencing was performed with immunoSEQ multiplex PCR; in TCRdb, only in-frame clones are kept and a portion is missing. Among 2 million to 2.5 million clones listed, nearly 97% were seen once. This receptor was taken from a man between 18 and 29 years old in good health. The chain employs TRBV11-2 and TRBJ1-1, with 7 bases aligning to TRBD1. The source material was naive CD4+ T cells sorted from blood. The subset is: CD45RA+ positively selected. As DNA, the CDR3 is TGTGCCAGCAGCCTTGACAGGGATACTGAAGCTTTCTTT. It yields the protein CASSLDRDTEAFF. Complete variable domain (other parts from reference TRBV11-2 and TRBJ1-1): EAGVAQSPRYKIIEKRQSVAFWCNPISGHATLYWYQQILGQGPKLLIQFQNNGVVDDSQLPKDRFSAERLKGVDSTLKIQPAKLEDSAVYLCASSLDRDTEAFFGQGTRLTVV.